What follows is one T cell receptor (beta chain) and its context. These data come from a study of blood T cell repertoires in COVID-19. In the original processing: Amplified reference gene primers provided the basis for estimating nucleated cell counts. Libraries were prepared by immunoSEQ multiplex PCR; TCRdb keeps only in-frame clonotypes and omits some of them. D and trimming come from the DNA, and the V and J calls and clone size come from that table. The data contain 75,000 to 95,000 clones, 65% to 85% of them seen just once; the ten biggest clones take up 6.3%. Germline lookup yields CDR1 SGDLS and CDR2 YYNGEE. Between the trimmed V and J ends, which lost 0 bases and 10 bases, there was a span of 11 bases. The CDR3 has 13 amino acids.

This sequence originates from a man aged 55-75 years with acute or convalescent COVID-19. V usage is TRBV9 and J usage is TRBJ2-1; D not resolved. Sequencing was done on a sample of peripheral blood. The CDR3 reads CASSVEWVGEQFF. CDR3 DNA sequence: TGTGCCAGCAGCGTAGAATGGGTGGGCGAGCAGTTCTTC. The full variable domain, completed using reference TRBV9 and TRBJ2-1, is DSGVTQTPKHLITATGQRVTLRCSPRSGDLSVYWYQQSLDQGLQFLIQYYNGEERAKGNILERFSAQQFPDLHSELNLSSLELGDSALYFCASSVEWVGEQFFGPGTRLTVL.